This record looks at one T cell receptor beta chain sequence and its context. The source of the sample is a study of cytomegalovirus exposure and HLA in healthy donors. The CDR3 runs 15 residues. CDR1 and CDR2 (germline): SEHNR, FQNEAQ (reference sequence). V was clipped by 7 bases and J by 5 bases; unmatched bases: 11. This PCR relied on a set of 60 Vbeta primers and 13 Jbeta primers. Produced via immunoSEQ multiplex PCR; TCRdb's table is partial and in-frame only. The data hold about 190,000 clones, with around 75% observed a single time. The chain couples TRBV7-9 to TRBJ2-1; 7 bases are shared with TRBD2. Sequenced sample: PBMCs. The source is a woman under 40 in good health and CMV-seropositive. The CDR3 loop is CASNRLGLENNEQFF. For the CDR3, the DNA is TGTGCCAGCAACCGTCTCGGACTAGAAAACAATGAGCAGTTCTTC.